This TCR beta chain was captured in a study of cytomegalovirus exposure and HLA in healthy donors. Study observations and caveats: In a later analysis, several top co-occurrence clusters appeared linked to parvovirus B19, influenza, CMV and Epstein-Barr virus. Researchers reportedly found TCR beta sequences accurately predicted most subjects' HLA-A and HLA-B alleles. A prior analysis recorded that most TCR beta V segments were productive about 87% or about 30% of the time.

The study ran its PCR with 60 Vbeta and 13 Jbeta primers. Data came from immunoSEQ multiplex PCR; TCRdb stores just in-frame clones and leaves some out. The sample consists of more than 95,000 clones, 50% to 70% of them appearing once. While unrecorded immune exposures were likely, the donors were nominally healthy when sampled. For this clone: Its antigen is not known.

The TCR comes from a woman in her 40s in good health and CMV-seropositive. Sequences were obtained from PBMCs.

CDR3: CAISGGSQPQHF. The CDR3 DNA sequence: TGTGCCATCAGTGGAGGGAGTCAGCCCCAGCATTTT. J is TRBJ1-5 and V is TRBV10-3; no clear D gene. Germline loops: CDR1 ENHRY, CDR2 SYGVKD. Trimming took off 4 bases at V and 6 bases at J, with 7 bases between the two ends. This CDR3 has 12 residues.